The 15 T cell receptor beta chains below were found in one sample sequenced in a study of T cell repertoires in cytomegalovirus infection. Each CDR3 protein gets one entry after TCRdb re-called the reads with MiXCR. The sample has approximately 110,000 distinct CDR3 sequences; about 32% are singletons. No antigens are known for them. The sequences come from CD8+ T cells from cultured PBMCs, collected from culture after CMV antigen stimulation. Receptor source: a human donor in good health (CMV status not recorded). Some clones in this sample may be carry-over from other donors' samples.

This clonotype was seen only a few times. The V gene is TRBV4-3, the J gene TRBJ1-4; TRBD1 agrees at 7 bases. CDR3 length: 17 amino acids. Germline V gene data show CDR1 as LGHNA and CDR2 as YSLEER. With V trimmed by 0 bases and J by 4 bases, 8 bases remained unmatched. The CDR3 DNA reads as TGCGCCAGCAGCCAAGATATAGGACAGGAGATTAATGAAAAACTGTTTTTT. As protein: CASSQDIGQEINEKLFF.

J is TRBJ1-2 and V is TRBV2, with no clear D. Trimming pared 10 bases from V and 1 base from J, leaving 13 bases between. Per the germline V gene, CDR1 is SNHLY and CDR2 is FYNNEI. The CDR3 spans 13 residues. CDR3 residues: CATKPRFNYGYTF. The CDR3 coding sequence is TGTGCCACTAAGCCGCGGTTTAACTATGGCTACACCTTC.

This clonotype was observed once. The rearrangement joins TRBV19 to TRBJ2-1; D perhaps matches TRBD2 (7 bases). V was clipped by 3 bases and J by 8 bases, with 17 bases between them. CDR3 length: 15 amino acids. From germline, CDR1 is LNHDA and CDR2 SQIVND (reference sequence). CDR3: CASSIGGTGGDEQFF. The CDR3 bases are TGTGCCAGTAGTATCGGGGGGACCGGGGGCGATGAGCAGTTCTTC.

As to this clonotype: A single base separates this from a much larger clone, so it may be a read error. V gene TRBV20-1 combines with J gene TRBJ2-2; the D gene could be TRBD1 or TRBD2 (5 bases each). V was trimmed by 8 bases and J by 7 bases, leaving 20 bases between them. The CDR3 consists of 14 residues. Germline values: CDR1 DFQATT, CDR2 SNEGSKA (reference sequence). CDR3 bases: TGCAGTACTTCCGGCCCCGAGGGGAGCGGGGAGCTGTTTTTT. It translates to CSTSGPEGSGELFF.

The rearrangement uses TRBV11-2 and TRBJ2-1, with D hard to call. This CDR3 is 12 amino acids long. Germline CDR1 SGHAT, CDR2 FQNNGV. V dropped 5 bases and J dropped 7 bases, with 9 bases sitting between them. CDR3 region: CASSTSRNEQFF. CDR3 bases: TGTGCCAGCAGCACCAGTCGGAATGAGCAGTTCTTC.

CDR3 region: CASSPGAGEQYF. The CDR3 coding sequence is TGTGCCAGTAGCCCCGGGGCCGGCGAGCAGTACTTC. J is TRBJ2-7 and V is TRBV19; either TRBD1 or TRBD2 may supply D (5 bases each). The CDR3 spans 12 residues. The germline V gene encodes CDR1 LNHDA and CDR2 SQIVND (reference sequence). Trimming pared 6 bases from V and 6 bases from J, leaving 12 bases between.

This clonotype was observed many times. In nucleotides, the CDR3 is TGTGCCAGCAGCTTAGTGGGTGGCGGGGGGTTGTATGAGCAGTTCTTC. This translates into CASSLVGGGGLYEQFF. The rearrangement links TRBV7-8 to TRBJ2-1, with 8 bases fitting TRBD2. Germline CDR1 SGHVS, CDR2 FQNEAQ. This CDR3 is 16 amino acids long. V was clipped by 1 base and J by 8 bases; unmatched bases: 10.

The CDR3 nucleotides read TGTGCCAGCAGTGAGGCGGGGGGTGATCAGCCCCAGCATTTT. Encoded protein: CASSEAGGDQPQHF. This sequence joins TRBV2 and TRBJ1-5; maybe TRBD1 (5 bases). Trimming cost V 3 bases and J 5 bases, with 11 bases left between them. The germline V gene encodes CDR1 SNHLY and CDR2 FYNNEI. CDR3 length: 14 amino acids.

The rearrangement uses TRBV7-9 and TRBJ2-7; 8 bases are shared with TRBD2. Germline CDR1 SEHNR, CDR2 FQNEAQ (reference sequence). The J segment lost 2 bases and the V segment lost 4 bases, leaving 10 bases of the junction unmatched. The length of the CDR3 is 16 residues. The chain's CDR3 is CASSSGGGPKTYEQYF. CDR3 DNA sequence: TGTGCCAGCAGCTCCGGCGGGGGGCCCAAGACCTACGAGCAGTACTTC.

The V gene is TRBV6-5, the J gene TRBJ2-7; D gene unclear. The CDR3 is 15 amino acids. Germline V gene lookup returns CDR1 MNHEY and CDR2 SVGAGI. V dropped 0 bases and J dropped 1 base, with 10 bases sitting between them. The CDR3 region has the DNA TGTGCCAGCAGTTACTCCCCTCCCGGTTCCTACGAGCAGTACTTC. Encoded protein: CASSYSPPGSYEQYF.

This clonotype showed up just a few times. V and J are TRBV7-9 and TRBJ2-1; D possibly uses TRBD1 or TRBD2 (7 bases each). V gave up 5 bases and J gave up 6 bases, with 26 bases separating them. CDR3 size: 18 residues. The germline V gene has CDR1 SEHNR and CDR2 FQNEAQ (reference sequence). DNA for the CDR3: TGTGCCAGCAGCCGCGCGCTGCCGGGGGAGGGGGCCTCCAATGAGCAGTTCTTC. Translated, it gives CASSRALPGEGASNEQFF.

This clonotype was detected many times. This chain joins TRBV7-2 and TRBJ2-3; TRBD2 matches at 12 bases. The CDR3 is 15 residues long. The V segment lost 4 bases and the J segment 4 bases; nucleotides outside the gene matches: 3. From germline, CDR1 is SGHTA and CDR2 FQGNSA. CDR3 loop: CASSSLAGGSDTQYF. In nucleotides, the CDR3 is TGTGCCAGCAGCTCTCTAGCGGGGGGGTCAGATACGCAGTATTTT.

The V and J genes are TRBV19 and TRBJ2-3; TRBD2 is a possible D gene (5 bases). The CDR3 spans 14 residues. Between the trimmed V and J ends, which lost 3 bases and 1 base, there was a span of 8 bases. Per the germline V gene, CDR1 is LNHDA and CDR2 is SQIVND (reference sequence). The CDR3 sequence: CASSILGGTDTQYF. The CDR3 DNA is TGTGCCAGTAGTATTTTGGGAGGCACAGATACGCAGTATTTT.

This clonotype showed up just a few times. An end of the junction differs from the germline gene, which may be a read error. This sequence joins TRBV7-9 and TRBJ1-2; possible D gene TRBD1, 5 bases. The germline gives CDR1 SEHNR, CDR2 FQNEAQ (reference sequence). This CDR3 has 13 residues. Here the CDR3 reads CASSLGAGWGSVF. CDR3 DNA sequence: TGTGCCAGCAGCTTAGGGGCAGGATGGGGCTCGGTGTTC.

This clonotype was picked up a small number of times. J is TRBJ1-1 and V is TRBV5-1; 9 nucleotides agree with TRBD1. Germline V gene sequence: CDR1 SGHRS, CDR2 YFSETQ. This CDR3 contains 15 residues. With V trimmed by 0 bases and J by 1 base, 1 base remained unmatched. CDR3 in amino acids: CASSLATGGNTEAFF. For the CDR3, the DNA is TGCGCCAGCAGCTTGGCGACAGGGGGGAACACTGAAGCTTTCTTT. The whole variable domain, filled in from reference TRBV5-1 and TRBJ1-1, reads KAGVTQTPRYLIKTRGQQVTLSCSPISGHRSVSWYQQTPGQGLQFLFEYFSETQRNKGNFPGRFSGRQFSNSRSEMNVSTLELGDSALYLCASSLATGGNTEAFFGQGTRLTVV.